A single T cell receptor beta chain is shown here with its context. This sample was taken from a study of T cells after yellow fever vaccination. TCRdb redid the calling of the 5' RACE reads with MiXCR, one entry per CDR3 protein. This table has 300,000 to 400,000 distinct CDR3 sequences, 4% appearing once. The length of the CDR3 is 18 residues. CDR1 is SEHNR and CDR2 is FQNEAQ in the germline V gene (reference sequence). Trimming took 4 bases from V and 6 from J; bases not matched to a gene: 14. The sequenced sample was PBMCs, obtained 5 days after the yellow fever booster vaccination. The V and J genes are TRBV7-9 and TRBJ2-4; 11 bases map to TRBD2. This clonotype originated in a man between 18 and 35 years old who received the YFV17D yellow fever vaccine. CDR3 nucleotide sequence: TGTGCCAGCAGCTCGACAGATTCTAGCGGGGGGCCGGGAAACATTCAGTACTTC. Translation: CASSSTDSSGGPGNIQYF.